This TCR beta chain is drawn from a study of early T cells in non-severe SARS-CoV-2 infection. Study-wide context: The study sequenced bulk RNA from unsorted whole blood, with chains unpaired. Broader study findings: Lookups in VDJdb leaned toward anti-spike CD8 responses and missed private and CD4 specificities.

The sample holds a few counts of this clonotype. What it recognizes is unknown. The V gene's germline CDR1 is SEHNR and CDR2 FQNEAQ (reference sequence). This CDR3 is built from 16 residues. V gave up 4 bases and J gave up 1 base; unmatched junction bases: 7. TCRdb passed the 5' RACE reads through MiXCR, listing each CDR3 protein once. The sample records 85,000 to 90,000 distinct CDR3 sequences, about 14% being singletons. This chain links TRBV7-9 with TRBJ1-5; 7 bases fit TRBD1. The receptor comes from an adult who was a healthcare worker with PCR-confirmed SARS-CoV-2 infection or an uninfected control (not recorded which). Sequenced: whole blood. This CDR3 reads CASSSNRGGSNQPQHF. The CDR3 region has the DNA TGTGCCAGCAGCTCCAACAGGGGCGGAAGCAATCAGCCCCAGCATTTT.